The 31 T cell receptor beta chains below all came from one sample that was sequenced in a study of blood T cell repertoires in COVID-19. Sequenced by immunoSEQ multiplex PCR; TCRdb stores in-frame clones only, minus some. Of about 78,000 clones listed, around nine tenths are singletons. Sequencing used peripheral blood. The source is a man aged 65-85 years with active or convalescent COVID-19.

The V gene is TRBV18, the J gene TRBJ1-1; no firm D call. Trimming removed 3 bases at V and 5 bases at J, with 16 bases between. CDR1 KGHSH and CDR2 LQKENI come from the germline V gene. The CDR3 is 15 residues long. Here the CDR3 DNA reads TGTGCCAGCTCACCTGCCGGGGTTTTAGGTACTGAAGCTTTCTTT. Translating it yields CASSPAGVLGTEAFF. The full variable domain, its missing parts supplied by reference TRBV18 and TRBJ1-1, is NAGVMQNPRHLVRRRGQEARLRCSPMKGHSHVYWYRQLPEEGLKFMVYLQKENIIDESGMPKERFSAEFPKEGPSILRIQQVVRGDSAAYFCASSPAGVLGTEAFFGQGTRLTVV.

The rearrangement uses TRBV11-2 and TRBJ1-6; D gene ambiguous. V gave up 1 base and J gave up 6 bases, with 19 bases separating them. The germline gives CDR1 SGHAT, CDR2 FQNNGV. The CDR3 totals 18 residues. CDR3 protein: CASSLAGVSRTANSPLHF. For the CDR3, the DNA is TGTGCCAGCAGCTTAGCCGGAGTGTCAAGAACCGCTAATTCACCCCTCCACTTT.

This chain joins TRBV6-5 and TRBJ2-2; D is unresolved. Looked up from germline, CDR1 is MNHEY and CDR2 is SVGAGI. The V end was cut by 4 bases, the J end by 6 bases, with 12 bases between. This CDR3 region has 14 residues. The CDR3 nucleotides read TGTGCCAGCAGTTCCGGGTCCCGACCCGGGGAGCTGTTTTTT. Translating gives CASSSGSRPGELFF.

This chain connects TRBV3-1 (or the pseudogene TRBV3-2) to TRBJ2-1; 9 bases align to TRBD2. The V gene end was trimmed by 1 base and the J gene end by 15 bases; junction bases not matched to a gene: 13. In germline, CDR1 is LGHDT, CDR2 YNNKEL (reference sequence). CDR3 length equals 15 residues. CDR3 protein: CASSQVTSGSGKLFF. As DNA, the CDR3 is TGTGCCAGCAGCCAAGTCACTAGCGGGTCGGGGAAGCTGTTCTTC.

The chain carries TRBV7-8 and TRBJ2-1; 10 bases agree with TRBD2. CDR1 and CDR2 (germline): SGHVS, FQNEAQ. The CDR3 extends over 19 amino acids. Trimming removed 0 bases from V and 2 bases from J; junction bases left unmatched: 10. The CDR3 nucleotides are TGTGCCAGCAGCTTAGCGGCCCCTGGACTAGCGGTGGCCTACAATGAGCAGTTCTTC. This gives the protein CASSLAAPGLAVAYNEQFF.

The chain joins TRBV15 to TRBJ2-1, with D maybe TRBD1 (5 bases). Germline V gene data show CDR1 as LNHNV and CDR2 as YYDKDF (reference sequence). The CDR3 consists of 16 residues. V was trimmed by 2 bases and J by 12 bases, leaving 23 bases between them. CDR3 sequence reads: CATSRITRIGALAQFF. In DNA form, the CDR3 reads TGTGCCACCAGCAGAATAACCCGGATAGGGGCGTTGGCGCAGTTCTTC. The complete variable domain, with remaining parts taken from reference TRBV15 and TRBJ2-1, reads DAMVIQNPRYQVTQFGKPVTLSCSQTLNHNVMYWYQQKSSQAPKLLFHYYDKDFNNEADTPDNFQSRRPNTSFCFLDIRSPGLGDTAMYLCATSRITRIGALAQFFGPGTRLTVL.

This clone rates as medium-sized (0.01 to 0.1%). The J gene is TRBJ2-5, the V gene TRBV4-1, with 8 bases matching TRBD2. The ends lost 1 base at V and 2 bases at J; junction bases unmatched: 3. The length of the CDR3 is 15 residues. Germline CDR1 reads MGHRA; CDR2 reads YSYEKL. CDR3 DNA: TGCGCCAGCAGCCAAGTGGGCGGGGGGCAAGAGACCCAGTACTTC. This codes for CASSQVGGGQETQYF.

The chain couples TRBV6-2 or TRBV6-3 to TRBJ1-5; possible D gene TRBD1, 5 bases. Germline CDR1 and CDR2: MNHEY and SVGEGT. The CDR3 totals 12 residues. Trimming removed 5 bases from V and 5 bases from J, with 7 bases in between. The CDR3 DNA reads as TGTGCCAGCAGTAAGACAGATCAGCCCCAGCATTTT. This translates into CASSKTDQPQHF.

The rearrangement joins TRBV27 to TRBJ2-5, with 10 positions matching TRBD2. CDR1 and CDR2 from the germline V gene are MNHEY and SMNVEV (reference sequence). J lost 2 bases, V lost 0 bases, and 6 bases had no gene match. The CDR3 is made up of 17 amino acids. The CDR3 DNA follows: TGTGCCAGCAGTTTATCTCTTAGCGGGAGGCGACAAGAGACCCAGTACTTC. Protein: CASSLSLSGRRQETQYF.

This rearrangement joins TRBV15 to TRBJ2-5; D gene uncertain. Trimming removed 0 bases from V and 2 bases from J, with 10 bases in between. The CDR3 sequence is 15 residues long. Germline-derived CDR1 and CDR2 are LNHNV and YYDKDF (reference sequence). In nucleotides, the CDR3 is TGTGCCACCAGCAGAGATCGTTCCGTTCAAGAGACCCAGTACTTC. Protein product: CATSRDRSVQETQYF.

The chain carries TRBV19 and TRBJ1-5; TRBD1 is a possible D gene (6 bases). The germline V gene has CDR1 LNHDA and CDR2 SQIVND (reference sequence). V was clipped by 1 base and J by 0 bases, with 10 bases between them. The CDR3 loop spans 16 amino acids. The CDR3 DNA sequence: TGTGCCAGTAGTATAGGGACAGTTATTAGCAATCAGCCCCAGCATTTT. It encodes CASSIGTVISNQPQHF.

The CDR3 loop is CASSRTPRSGNEQFF. CDR3 bases: TGTGCCAGCAGCCGGACTCCGAGGTCGGGCAATGAGCAGTTCTTC. The chain links TRBV7-3 to TRBJ2-1; the D gene is possibly TRBD2 (5 bases). The CDR3 extends over 15 amino acids. Germline loops: CDR1 SGHTA, CDR2 FQGTGA. V was shortened by 5 bases and J by 6 bases, with 17 bases between the two germline ends.

V usage is TRBV27 and J usage is TRBJ1-1, with a possible D match to TRBD1 (6 bases). Germline CDR1 is MNHEY and CDR2 is SMNVEV (reference sequence). The CDR3 runs to 13 residues. Deletions cut 3 bases from V and 12 bases from J, with 17 bases between. CDR3 nucleotide sequence: TGTGCCAGCAGTTTCGGGACAAGCCACGAGACTTTCTTT. Translating it yields CASSFGTSHETFF.

The V and J genes are TRBV5-1 and TRBJ1-1; D gene uncertain. The CDR3 has 15 residues. Germline V gene lookup returns CDR1 SGHRS and CDR2 YFSETQ. V dropped 3 bases and J dropped 5 bases, with 17 bases sitting between them. CDR3 nucleotides: TGCGCCAGCAGCTCCGGGGAGGGAGGAGGGACTGAAGCTTTCTTT. Its translation: CASSSGEGGGTEAFF.

CDR3 coding DNA: TGTGCCAGCAGCACGACACCGAGCAATCAGCCCCAGCATTTT. It translates to CASSTTPSNQPQHF. V is TRBV5-4 and J is TRBJ1-5; D is unresolved. Looked up from germline, CDR1 is SGHNT and CDR2 is YYREEE (reference sequence). Trimming removed 4 bases at V and 1 base at J, with 9 bases between. The CDR3 contains 14 residues.

J is TRBJ2-1 and V is TRBV6-1; no firm D call. The CDR3 contains 12 residues. Trimming cost V 2 bases and J 10 bases, with 9 bases left between them. Germline-derived CDR1 and CDR2 are MNHNS and SASEGT. CDR3 bases: TGTGCCAGCAGTGAAATGGTCGGGGAGCAGTTCTTC. This gives the protein CASSEMVGEQFF.

J is TRBJ2-6 and V is TRBV14, with D perhaps TRBD1 (5 bases). This CDR3 has 14 amino acids. Between the trimmed V and J ends, which lost 4 bases and 8 bases, there was a span of 12 bases. Germline values: CDR1 SGHDN, CDR2 FVKESK. This CDR3 is CASSRDSVTNVLTF. The CDR3 DNA reads as TGTGCCAGCAGCCGCGACAGCGTGACCAACGTCCTGACTTTC.

The rearrangement links TRBV2 to TRBJ2-3, with 9 bases identical to TRBD2. The CDR3 spans 15 residues. The ends lost 7 bases at V and 3 bases at J; junction bases unmatched: 8. CDR1 is SNHLY and CDR2 is FYNNEI in the germline V gene. The CDR3, as DNA: TGTGCCAGCACCAAAGGGGCGGGGGGGACAGATACGCAGTATTTT. It encodes CASTKGAGGTDTQYF.

The chain uses TRBV6-4 and TRBJ2-3, with a weak D call TRBD1 (6 bases). Germline V gives CDR1 MRHNA, CDR2 SNTAGT. The V gene lost 3 bases and the J gene lost 1 base, with 8 bases spanning the gap. This CDR3 contains 14 residues. CDR3 coding DNA: TGTGCCAGCAGTGAACAGGGAGGCACAGATACGCAGTATTTT. Translation: CASSEQGGTDTQYF.

The V call is TRBV28, the J call TRBJ2-7; D gene uncertain. Per the germline V gene, CDR1 is MDHEN and CDR2 is SYDVKM. Deletions cut 4 bases from V and 3 bases from J, with 7 bases between. CDR3 length: 12 residues. The CDR3 coding sequence is TGTGCCAGCAGTTCACAGAGCTACGAGCAGTACTTC. This gives the protein CASSSQSYEQYF.

The genes are TRBV5-1 and TRBJ2-7, with TRBD2 matching 10 bases. The CDR3 consists of 15 residues. Looked up from germline, CDR1 is SGHRS and CDR2 is YFSETQ. The V segment lost 0 bases and the J segment 6 bases; nucleotides outside the gene matches: 6. CDR3 region: CASSLAGTSDGEQYF. CDR3 in DNA: TGCGCCAGCAGCTTGGCCGGGACTAGCGATGGCGAGCAGTACTTC.

The rearrangement links TRBV30 to TRBJ2-1; D may be TRBD1 (6 bases). V lost 2 bases and J lost 6, with 8 bases in between. Germline V lookup: CDR1 GTSNPN, CDR2 SVGIG (reference sequence). The CDR3 spans 12 residues. The CDR3 region is CAWSKDSNEQFF. The CDR3, as DNA: TGTGCCTGGAGTAAGGACAGCAATGAGCAGTTCTTC.

This chain uses TRBV4-1 with TRBJ2-5; 10 bases fit TRBD2. With 2 bases clipped from V and 5 bases from J, the junction kept 2 bases outside the gene matches. The length of the CDR3 is 14 residues. CDR1 and CDR2 (germline): MGHRA, YSYEKL. CDR3 loop: CASSQLAGVETQYF. CDR3 bases: TGCGCCAGCAGCCAACTAGCGGGGGTGGAGACCCAGTACTTC.

The V gene is TRBV30, the J gene TRBJ1-2; tentative D call: TRBD1 (6 bases). Trimming pared 0 bases from V and 7 bases from J, leaving 15 bases between. The CDR3 runs 14 residues. Germline V gene sequence: CDR1 GTSNPN, CDR2 SVGIG (reference sequence). DNA of the CDR3: TGTGCCTGGAGTGTACAGCTCGGCAGGGGTGGCTACACCTTC. This translates into CAWSVQLGRGGYTF.

This chain connects TRBV24-1 to TRBJ2-7; perhaps TRBD2 as D (5 bases). Trimming removed 7 bases at V and 1 base at J, with 10 bases between. The CDR3 sequence is 13 residues long. Germline CDR1 is KGHDR and CDR2 is SFDVKD. The CDR3 nucleotides read TGTGCCACCAGATCGGGGAGTTCCTACGAGCAGTACTTC. Translating it yields CATRSGSSYEQYF.

This clone was found a few times. The chain is built from TRBV24-1 and TRBJ2-5; 15 bases line up with TRBD2. The germline V gene encodes CDR1 KGHDR and CDR2 SFDVKD. This CDR3 is 17 amino acids long. V lost 2 bases, J lost 2 bases, and 2 bases stayed unmatched. The CDR3: CATSDSGLAGGQETQYF. Here the CDR3 DNA reads TGTGCCACCAGTGATTCGGGACTAGCGGGAGGACAAGAGACCCAGTACTTC.

The chain couples TRBV28 to TRBJ1-1; D perhaps matches TRBD1 (6 bases). The CDR3 has 13 amino acids. The germline V and J ends were trimmed by 6 bases and 5 bases, with 13 bases remaining between them. The germline V gene encodes CDR1 MDHEN and CDR2 SYDVKM. CDR3 residues: CASRKQGRTEAFF. The CDR3 DNA follows: TGTGCCAGCAGAAAACAGGGTCGGACTGAAGCTTTCTTT.

V usage is TRBV15 and J usage is TRBJ2-7, with 11 positions matching TRBD2. Per germline, CDR1 LNHNV and CDR2 YYDKDF (reference sequence). The CDR3 spans 16 residues. J was trimmed by 9 bases and V by 0 bases; bases with no gene match: 10. The CDR3 nucleotides are TGTGCCACCAGCAGAGATTCCCTAGCGGGAGGCGTGGGGCAGTACTTC. It specifies CATSRDSLAGGVGQYF.

This clone was seen a handful of times. The chain employs TRBV6-2 or TRBV6-3 and TRBJ1-5; maybe TRBD1 (5 bases). The ends were cut back, 5 bases at V and 2 bases at J, with 16 bases in the middle. The CDR3 runs 16 residues. Germline V gene sequence: CDR1 MNHEY, CDR2 SVGEGT. The CDR3 here is CASSRPGRGGNQPQHF. CDR3 DNA sequence: TGTGCCAGCAGTAGGCCCGGGAGGGGCGGCAATCAGCCCCAGCATTTT.

This clone was found a few times. The V call is TRBV18, the J call TRBJ1-6, with 9 bases aligning to TRBD1. There are 16 residues in the CDR3. Looked up from germline, CDR1 is KGHSH and CDR2 is LQKENI. V lost 5 bases to trimming and J lost 6 bases; unmatched junction nucleotides: 8. In nucleotides, the CDR3 is TGTGCCAGCTCATTCCGGGACAGGGTTGGTAATTCACCCCTCCACTTT. This sequence encodes CASSFRDRVGNSPLHF.

This chain joins TRBV9 and TRBJ1-3; 9 nucleotides agree with TRBD1. This CDR3 has 16 amino acids. Germline CDR1 and CDR2: SGDLS and YYNGEE. The V gene end was trimmed by 8 bases and the J gene end by 0 bases; junction bases not matched to a gene: 9. The CDR3 loop reads CASLGTGHLSGNTIYF. The CDR3 DNA sequence: TGTGCCAGTTTGGGGACAGGGCACCTCTCTGGAAACACCATATATTTT.